Included here is one T cell receptor (beta chain) sequence, with context. Its antigen is not identified. The data were obtained in a study of yellow fever vaccine responses in identical twins. The study, taken as a whole, reports: As reported, the vaccine T cell response of twins seemed partly convergent and partly personalized.

TCRdb independently ran MiXCR on the RT-PCR reads; one entry per CDR3 protein. The sample contains about 3,000 distinct CDR3 sequences, roughly 90% of which appear only once. The J segment lost 2 bases and the V segment lost 6 bases, leaving 12 bases of the junction unmatched. The CDR3 runs to 16 residues. Germline V gene sequence: CDR1 SEHNR, CDR2 FQNEAQ (reference sequence). The chain combines TRBV7-9 with TRBJ2-7; TRBD1 matches 8 bases. The receptor was derived from a woman under 30 who received the yellow fever vaccine. The sequences come from T cells from blood (PBMCs), unsorted or a sorted subset (not recorded which), collected before or after yellow fever vaccination (not recorded which). The CDR3 region has the DNA TGTGCCAGCAGTCGTATGCCGGGACAGGCAACCTACGAGCAGTACTTC. Protein: CASSRMPGQATYEQYF.